What follows describes a single T cell receptor (beta chain). Its antigen is not known. The data are from a study of T cell responses to AZD1222 COVID-19 vaccine. Study context: Doses given second, at about 4 or about 12 weeks, were pooled. Study observations and caveats: Targets within unmutated variant regions were reportedly found for nearly half of spike-specific TCRs. AZD1222 recipients seropositive at baseline numbered only five or six.

Here immunoSEQ multiplex PCR was the method, and the copy in TCRdb shows in-frame clones only, minus some. This sample has about 130,000 clones, with approximately 88% found just once. Trimming stripped 6 bases from V and 0 bases from J, with 9 bases between. From germline, CDR1 is SGHVS and CDR2 FNYEAQ. This CDR3 has 14 amino acids. This clonotype was obtained from an adult in good health. This chain connects TRBV7-6 to TRBJ1-3, with D tentatively TRBD1 (5 bases). Material: peripheral blood, obtained on day 0 of AZD1222 vaccination. The chain's CDR3 is CASSPGYSGNTIYF. As DNA, the CDR3 is TGTGCCAGCAGTCCAGGGTACTCTGGAAACACCATATATTTT.